This T cell receptor (beta chain) comes out of a study of CD8 T cells in ankylosing spondylitis. In the case of this clonotype: As yet, its antigen is unknown.

Generation of TCR beta libraries employed quantitative 5'-RACE incorporating molecular barcodes. In TCRdb, the 5' RACE reads were re-called with MiXCR into one record per CDR3 protein. The sample has some 700,000 distinct CDR3 sequences; around 20% are singletons. Study results and limitations: Some motif variants had been reported before (in reactive arthritis synovial fluid and blood). As reported, disease-linked clones showed significant enrichment in matched ankylosing spondylitis synovial fluid. The study identified a TCR beta motif of under ten highly homologous variants that appeared characteristic of ankylosing spondylitis blood.

Sequencing was done on a sample of blood, either unsorted or a sorted T cell fraction (not recorded which). The sequence was collected from a male donor with ankylosing spondylitis.

The CDR3 sequence: CAISEGLEETQYF. The DNA for the CDR3 is TGTGCCATCAGTGAGGGACTAGAAGAGACCCAGTACTTC. This rearrangement joins TRBV10-3 to TRBJ2-5; TRBD2 aligns across 7 bases. V lost 2 bases and J lost 3; bases outside the gene matches: 0. The length of the CDR3 is 13 residues. The germline V gene has CDR1 ENHRY and CDR2 SYGVKD.